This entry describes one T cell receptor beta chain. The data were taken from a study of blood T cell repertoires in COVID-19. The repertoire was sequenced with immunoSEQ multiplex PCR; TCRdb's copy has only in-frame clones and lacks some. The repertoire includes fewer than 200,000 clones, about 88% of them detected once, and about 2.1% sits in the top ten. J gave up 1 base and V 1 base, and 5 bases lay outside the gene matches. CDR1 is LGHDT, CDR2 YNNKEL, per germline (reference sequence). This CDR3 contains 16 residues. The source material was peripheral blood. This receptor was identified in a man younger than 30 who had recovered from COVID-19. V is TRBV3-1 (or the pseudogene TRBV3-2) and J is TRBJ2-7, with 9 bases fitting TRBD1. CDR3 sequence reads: CASSQGPTGGSYEQYF. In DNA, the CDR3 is TGTGCCAGCAGCCAAGGGCCGACAGGGGGGTCCTACGAGCAGTACTTC.